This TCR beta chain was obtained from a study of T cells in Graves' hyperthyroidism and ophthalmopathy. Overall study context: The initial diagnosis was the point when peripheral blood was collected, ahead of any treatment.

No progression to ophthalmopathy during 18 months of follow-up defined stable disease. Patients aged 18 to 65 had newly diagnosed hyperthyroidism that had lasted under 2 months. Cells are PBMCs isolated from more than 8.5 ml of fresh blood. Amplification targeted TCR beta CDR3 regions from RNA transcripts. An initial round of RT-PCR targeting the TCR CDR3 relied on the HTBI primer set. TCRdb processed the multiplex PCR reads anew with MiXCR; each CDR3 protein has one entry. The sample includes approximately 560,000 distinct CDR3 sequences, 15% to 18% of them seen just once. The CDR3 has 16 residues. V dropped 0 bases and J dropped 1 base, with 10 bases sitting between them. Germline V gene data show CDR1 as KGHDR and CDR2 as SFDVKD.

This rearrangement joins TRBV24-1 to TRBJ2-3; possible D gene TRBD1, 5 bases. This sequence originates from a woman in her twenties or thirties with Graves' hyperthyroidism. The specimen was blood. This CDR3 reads CATSDLRWGGTDTQYF. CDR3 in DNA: TGTGCCACCAGTGATTTGCGGTGGGGCGGCACAGATACGCAGTATTTT.